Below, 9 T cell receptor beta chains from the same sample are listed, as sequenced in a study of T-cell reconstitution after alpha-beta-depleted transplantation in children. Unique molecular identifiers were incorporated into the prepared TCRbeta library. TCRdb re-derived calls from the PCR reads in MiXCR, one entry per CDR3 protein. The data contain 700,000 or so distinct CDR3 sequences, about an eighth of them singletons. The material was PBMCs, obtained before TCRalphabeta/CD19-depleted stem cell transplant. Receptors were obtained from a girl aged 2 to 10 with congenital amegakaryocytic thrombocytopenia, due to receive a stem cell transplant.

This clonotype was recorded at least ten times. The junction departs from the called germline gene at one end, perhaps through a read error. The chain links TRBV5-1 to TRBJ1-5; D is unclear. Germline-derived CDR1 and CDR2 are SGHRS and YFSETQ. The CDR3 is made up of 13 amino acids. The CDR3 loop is CASSLVSDQPQHF. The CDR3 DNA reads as TGCGCCAGCAGCTTGGTTAGCGATCAGCCCCAGCATTTT. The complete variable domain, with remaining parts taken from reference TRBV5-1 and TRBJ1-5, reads KAGVTQTPRYLIKTRGQQVTLSCSPISGHRSVSWYQQTPGQGLQFLFEYFSETQRNKGNFPGRFSGRQFSNSRSEMNVSTLELGDSALYLCASSLVSDQPQHFGDGTRLSIL.

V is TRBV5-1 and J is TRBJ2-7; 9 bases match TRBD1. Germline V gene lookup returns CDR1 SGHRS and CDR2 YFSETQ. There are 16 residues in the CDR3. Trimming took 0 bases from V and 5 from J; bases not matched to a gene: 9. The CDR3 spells CASSLAVGQGLHEQYF. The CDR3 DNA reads TGCGCCAGCAGCTTGGCCGTGGGACAGGGTTTACACGAGCAGTACTTC.

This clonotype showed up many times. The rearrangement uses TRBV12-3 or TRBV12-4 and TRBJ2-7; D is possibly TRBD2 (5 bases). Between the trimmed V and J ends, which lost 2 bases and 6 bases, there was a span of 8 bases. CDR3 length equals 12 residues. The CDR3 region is CASSLRLLEQYF. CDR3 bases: TGTGCCAGCAGTTTAAGACTACTCGAGCAGTACTTC.

CDR3 region: CASSSTVRETQYF. Here the CDR3 DNA reads TGCGCCAGCAGCTCGACGGTGAGGGAGACCCAGTACTTC. V usage is TRBV5-1 and J usage is TRBJ2-5; D remains unclear. CDR1 is SGHRS and CDR2 is YFSETQ in the germline V gene. The CDR3 has 13 amino acids. Trimming left V 3 bases short and J 5 bases short, with 11 bases between.

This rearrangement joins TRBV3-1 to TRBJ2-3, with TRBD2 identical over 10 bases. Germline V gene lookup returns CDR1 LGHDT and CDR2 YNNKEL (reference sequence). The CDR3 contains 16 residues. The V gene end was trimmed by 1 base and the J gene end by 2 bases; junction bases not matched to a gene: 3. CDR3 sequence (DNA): TGTGCCAGCAGCCAAGGACTAGCGGGTGCCACAGATACGCAGTATTTT. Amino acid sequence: CASSQGLAGATDTQYF.

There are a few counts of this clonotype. In DNA, the CDR3 is TGCAGTGCTGACAGAGCGGGAGATGCCCACAATGAGCAGTTCTTC. This codes for CSADRAGDAHNEQFF. This rearrangement joins TRBV20-1 to TRBJ2-1; 8 nucleotides agree with TRBD2. This CDR3 region has 15 residues. V was clipped by 5 bases and J by 5 bases; unmatched bases: 11. Germline CDR1 is DFQATT and CDR2 is SNEGSKA (reference sequence).

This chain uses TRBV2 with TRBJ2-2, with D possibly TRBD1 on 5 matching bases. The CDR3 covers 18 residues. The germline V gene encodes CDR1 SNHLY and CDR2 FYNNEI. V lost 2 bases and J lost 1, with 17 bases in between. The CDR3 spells CASSEFPPRVRNTGELFF. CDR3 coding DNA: TGTGCCAGCAGTGAATTCCCCCCCAGGGTGCGGAACACCGGGGAGCTGTTTTTT. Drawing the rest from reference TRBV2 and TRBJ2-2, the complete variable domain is EPEVTQTPSHQVTQMGQEVILRCVPISNHLYFYWYRQILGQKVEFLVSFYNNEISEKSEIFDDQFSVERPDGSNFTLKIRSTKLEDSAMYFCASSEFPPRVRNTGELFFGEGSRLTVL.

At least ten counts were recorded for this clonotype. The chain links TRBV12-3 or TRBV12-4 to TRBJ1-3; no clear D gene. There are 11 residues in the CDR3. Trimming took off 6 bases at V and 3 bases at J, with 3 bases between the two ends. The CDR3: CASRVGNTIYF. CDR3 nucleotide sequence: TGTGCCAGCAGGGTTGGAAACACCATATATTTT.

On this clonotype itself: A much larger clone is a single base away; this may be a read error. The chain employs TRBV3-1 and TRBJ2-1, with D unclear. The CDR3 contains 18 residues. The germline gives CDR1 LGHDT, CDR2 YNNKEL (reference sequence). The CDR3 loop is CTSSLSVPGYRSYNEQFF. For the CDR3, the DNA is TGTACCAGCAGTTTAAGTGTTCCCGGCTACCGATCCTACAATGAGCAGTTCTTC.